This T cell receptor (beta chain) was captured in a study of cytomegalovirus exposure and HLA in healthy donors. Regarding the study as a whole: A missense DCLRE1C variant was associated with V- and J-gene trimming of TCR beta chains in a later analysis, and an independent cohort replicated the association.

About this clone: Antigen: not known.

Both 60 Vbeta primers and 13 Jbeta primers went into the PCR. Profiling relied on immunoSEQ multiplex PCR, and the TCRdb table lists in-frame clones only, not all of them. This table has some 98,000 clones, about 83% appearing once. The germline V gene has CDR1 LNHDA and CDR2 SQIVND (reference sequence). The CDR3 has 16 amino acids. Trimming removed 5 bases from V and 3 bases from J; junction bases left unmatched: 10. The chain has TRBV19 and TRBJ2-1, with TRBD1 matching 7 bases. The clonotype was recovered from a female donor in good health and CMV-seropositive. The sequencing input was PBMCs. The CDR3 region is CASSAGTALGYNEQFF. In DNA form, the CDR3 reads TGTGCCAGTAGTGCCGGGACAGCCCTGGGCTACAATGAGCAGTTCTTC.